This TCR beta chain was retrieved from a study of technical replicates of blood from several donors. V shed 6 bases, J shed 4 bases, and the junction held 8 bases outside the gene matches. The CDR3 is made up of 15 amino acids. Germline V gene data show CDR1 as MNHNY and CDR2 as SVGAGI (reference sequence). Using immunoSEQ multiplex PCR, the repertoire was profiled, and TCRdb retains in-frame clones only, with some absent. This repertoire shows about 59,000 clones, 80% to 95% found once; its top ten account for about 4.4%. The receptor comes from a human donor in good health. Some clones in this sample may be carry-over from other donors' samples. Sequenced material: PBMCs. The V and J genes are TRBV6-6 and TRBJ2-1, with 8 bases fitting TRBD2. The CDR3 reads CASSTGGTNYNEQFF. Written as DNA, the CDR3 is TGTGCCAGCAGCACGGGGGGGACAAATTACAATGAGCAGTTCTTC.